Listed here is a single TCR beta chain. Antigen specificity is unknown. This record belongs to a study of graft-versus-host responses after intestinal transplantation. Overall study: Multivisceral, liver-intestinal, or isolated intestinal grafts went to recipients.

The assay was immunoSEQ multiplex PCR, and TCRdb's table has in-frame clones only and misses some. The table has tens of thousands of clones, around nine tenths seen once. The CDR3 loop spans 15 amino acids. Trimming took off 2 bases at V and 1 base at J, with 11 bases between the two ends. CDR1 and CDR2 from the germline V gene are MNHNS and SASEGT. Regarding the study as a whole: Early after transplant, HvG clones declined as circulating GvH clones peaked. The recipient marrow held GvH clones, and some of them showed up first in ileum or blood. The presence of high graft-versus-host to host-versus-graft clonal ratios in allografts characterized patients with graft-donor T cell macrochimerism.

This clonotype was sampled from a human donor who received an intestinal transplant. Source: unstimulated CD4+ T cells sorted from spleen or lymph node cells, taken before intestinal transplant. The chain is built from TRBV6-1 and TRBJ1-1; perhaps TRBD1 as D (6 bases). CDR3 residues: CASSELTGPNTEAFF. The CDR3 nucleotides read TGTGCCAGCAGTGAACTTACAGGGCCGAACACTGAAGCTTTCTTT.